This entry is about one T cell receptor beta chain. This sample stems from a study of blood T cell repertoires in COVID-19. Study information: PBMCs, B-cell-depleted T cells, or T cells were the source of the cDNA or gDNA that made up the material.

Sequencing was performed with immunoSEQ multiplex PCR; in TCRdb, only in-frame clones are kept and a portion is missing. The sample includes 250,000 to 300,000 clones, approximately 81% of them seen just once. Between the trimmed V and J ends, which lost 5 bases and 2 bases, there was a span of 5 bases. From germline, CDR1 is SEHNR and CDR2 FQNEAQ (reference sequence). CDR3 size: 12 residues. This receptor was taken from a woman aged 18-29 years with acute or convalescent COVID-19. The V gene is TRBV7-9, the J gene TRBJ2-3; D uncertain. Sequenced: peripheral blood. In nucleotides, the CDR3 is TGTGCCAGCAGCACAGCCACAGATACGCAGTATTTT. Translating it yields CASSTATDTQYF.